This T cell receptor beta chain stems from a study of shared clonotypes between healthy human individuals. CD4+ cells were split into CD45RA+ naive and CD45RA-negative memory subsets. A note on this clone: Antigen unknown.

This CDR3 region has 14 residues. V was shortened by 5 bases and J by 4 bases, with 14 bases between the two germline ends. The germline V gene has CDR1 MDHEN and CDR2 SYDVKM. In the sorted-subset replicate PCRs, 200 ng DNA, around 32,000 T cell genomes, was used. As originally analysed: Junction-only sequences without quality scores were provided by ImmunoSEQ, so filtering was different. The protocol was immunoSEQ multiplex PCR, while the TCRdb copy is restricted to in-frame clones and leaves out a portion. The DNA was the basis for D and trimming; V, J and clone size are from that table. The sample shows approximately 1,500,000 clones, under 99% of them seen only once. Notes on the study in general: Some naive CD4 clonotypes, about 5%, turned up in common across four donors.

Sequenced sample: naive CD4+ T cells sorted from blood. The sample's subset: CD45RA+ positively selected. The chain joins TRBV28 to TRBJ1-1; TRBD1 is a possible D gene (6 bases). The sequence derives from a young man in good health. In DNA form, the CDR3 reads TGTGCCAGCAGTCAGGGAGGAGGGGGCACTGAAGCTTTCTTT. Its protein is CASSQGGGGTEAFF.